This T cell receptor (beta chain) comes out of a study of molecular identifiers for immune sequencing clone quantification. Points on this clonotype: Its specificity is unknown.

The V gene end was trimmed by 5 bases and the J gene end by 1 base; junction bases not matched to a gene: 14. There are 19 residues in the CDR3. TCR libraries were built in bulk with a published protocol and specific TCR primers. MiXCR, run by TCRdb on the PCR reads, gives a single entry per CDR3 protein. The table shows some 320,000 distinct CDR3 sequences, with about a quarter occurring only once. Study findings and constraints: Highly expanded clone sizes could be underestimated through barcode sharing by identical TCR molecules. More than 97% of effector molecules, versus under 1% of naive-cell molecules, belonged to clones above 20 RNA copies.

Sorting defined naive CD8 T cells as CD8+CD4-CCR7+CD45RA+. Material: naive CD8+ T cells from blood, with Jurkat cell RNA spiked in. As to subset: FACS-sorted CD8+CD4-CCR7+CD45RA+ naive T cells. The chain is built from TRBV12-3 or TRBV12-4 and TRBJ2-3; 11 bases map to TRBD2. This clonotype originated in a human donor in good health. Some libraries in this study had Jurkat cell RNA spiked in. The CDR3 DNA is TGTGCCAGCAGTCATTTAGGGGCTAGCGGGGGGAACGGCACAGATACGCAGTATTTT. Translation gives CASSHLGASGGNGTDTQYF.